A selection of T cell receptor beta chains follows, all from one sample in a study of blood T cell repertoires in COVID-19. Clones were sequenced by immunoSEQ multiplex PCR, and TCRdb holds only the in-frame ones, with some missing. The data contain approximately 240,000 clones, approximately 80% of them singletons. Specimen: peripheral blood. The receptors stem from a woman aged 35 to 49 who had recovered from COVID-19. Each CDR3 is given with its conserved first and last residue. D genes are given only for firm matches. Where a row states a size, it is once, few, many or the class of an expanded clone; other rows omit it.

d_call	v_call	clone_size	j_call	cdr3_nt	cdr3_aa
NA	TRBV28	NA	TRBJ1-5	TGTGCCAGCACCTTGACGGACGGCAGGGGCAATCAGCCCCAGCATTTT	CASTLTDGRGNQPQHF
NA	TRBV29-1	NA	TRBJ1-3	TGCAGCGTTGGGGGCGGCGGATCTGGAAACACCATATATTTT	CSVGGGGSGNTIYF
TRBD1	TRBV19	NA	TRBJ2-1	TGTGCCAGTTCTCAGGGACAGGGGTACGCTGAGCAGTTCTTC	CASSQGQGYAEQFF
TRBD1	TRBV3-1/TRBV3-2	once	TRBJ2-5	TGTGCCAGCAGCCAAGACTGGACAGGGACCCAAGAGACCCAGTACTTC	CASSQDWTGTQETQYF
TRBD2	TRBV4-3	few	TRBJ2-7	TGCGCCAGCAGCCAAGATCATAGCGGGGAGCCCTACGAGCAGTACTTC	CASSQDHSGEPYEQYF
TRBD2	TRBV5-5	NA	TRBJ2-5	TGTGCCAGCAGTCCGGGGGGTCAAGAGACCCAGTACTTC	CASSPGGQETQYF
NA	TRBV20-1	NA	TRBJ1-1	TGCAGTGCTAGTGATCCGTCGGCAGGGGCTTTCTTT	CSASDPSAGAFF
NA	TRBV10-1	NA	TRBJ1-5	TGCGCCAGCAGTGAGGCGTTGATTAGAAATCAGCCCCAGCATTTT	CASSEALIRNQPQHF
NA	TRBV7-8	NA	TRBJ2-1	TGTGCCAGCAGCTTAGGGGCGGGGGCGGCCTCCTACAATGAGCAGTTCTTC	CASSLGAGAASYNEQFF
TRBD1	TRBV7-2	NA	TRBJ1-2	TGTGCCAGCAGGGCCGGGACAGGGGACTATAGCTACACCTTC	CASRAGTGDYSYTF
TRBD1	TRBV18	NA	TRBJ2-1	TGTGCCAGCTTGACCGGGACAGGGATGTACAATGAGCAGTTCTTC	CASLTGTGMYNEQFF
TRBD1	TRBV7-2	NA	TRBJ2-7	TGTGCCAGCAGCCCCCGACAGGGTGGCGAGCAGTACTTC	CASSPRQGGEQYF
TRBD1	TRBV6-2/TRBV6-3	NA	TRBJ2-6	TGTGCCAGCAGTTATATTTTCGGGACAGGGTTATCTGGGGCCAACGTCCTGACTTTC	CASSYIFGTGLSGANVLTF
NA	TRBV6-5	NA	TRBJ2-7	TGTGCCAGCAGGAGAAGGACATTAGACTACGAGCAGTACTTC	CASRRRTLDYEQYF
TRBD1	TRBV7-2	NA	TRBJ1-3	TGTGCCAGCAGGTGGACAGGGAGCTCTGGAAACACCATATATTTT	CASRWTGSSGNTIYF
TRBD1	TRBV5-1	NA	TRBJ1-4	TGCGCCAGCAGCTCAAGACAGGGGGCGTACCTCACTTTTAATGAAAAACTGTTTTTT	CASSSRQGAYLTFNEKLFF
NA	TRBV3-1/TRBV3-2	NA	TRBJ2-5	TGTGCCAGCAGCCAAGATACCGTTCGGGGTAAGACCCAGTACTTC	CASSQDTVRGKTQYF
TRBD2	TRBV11-3	NA	TRBJ2-2	TGTGCCAGCAGCAACCCTAGCGGGGACGACACCGGGGAGCTGTTTTTT	CASSNPSGDDTGELFF
TRBD1	TRBV5-1	few	TRBJ1-1	TGCGCCAGCAGTACAGGGGAACTCCATGAAGCTTTCTTT	CASSTGELHEAFF
NA	TRBV5-1	NA	TRBJ2-3	TGCGCCAGCAGCTGGGGGGTCCCGGAGGGCACAGATACGCAGTATTTT	CASSWGVPEGTDTQYF
TRBD1	TRBV27	NA	TRBJ1-2	TGTGCCAGCAGTCCTACAGGGGCCACTCTAGCTAACTATGGCTACACCTTC	CASSPTGATLANYGYTF
NA	TRBV5-1	NA	TRBJ2-7	TGCGCCAGCAGCTTGGCGCTAGACGGTTACTACGAGCAGTACTTC	CASSLALDGYYEQYF
NA	TRBV6-5	NA	TRBJ2-7	TGTGCCAGCAGTTTGGCAGGGGCGCACGAGCAGTACTTC	CASSLAGAHEQYF
NA	TRBV5-1	NA	TRBJ1-4	TGCGCCAGCAGCCCGGGATTTGGGGAAGAAAAACTGTTTTTT	CASSPGFGEEKLFF
NA	TRBV6-6	NA	TRBJ2-2	TGTGCCAGCAGTCTTGAAACTCCGACTTTAGTCACCGGGGAGCTGTTTTTT	CASSLETPTLVTGELFF
NA	TRBV28	NA	TRBJ2-2	TGTGCCAGCACCCCAGGACCAGGGGCCCTAACCGGGGAGCTGTTTTTT	CASTPGPGALTGELFF
TRBD2	TRBV12-5	NA	TRBJ2-3	TGTGCTGGAGCAAAGCGGGGGGATCGAGATACGCAGTATTTT	CAGAKRGDRDTQYF
TRBD2	TRBV5-1	NA	TRBJ2-3	TGCGCCAGCAGCCCCACCGGGACTAGCATAGATACGCAGTATTTT	CASSPTGTSIDTQYF